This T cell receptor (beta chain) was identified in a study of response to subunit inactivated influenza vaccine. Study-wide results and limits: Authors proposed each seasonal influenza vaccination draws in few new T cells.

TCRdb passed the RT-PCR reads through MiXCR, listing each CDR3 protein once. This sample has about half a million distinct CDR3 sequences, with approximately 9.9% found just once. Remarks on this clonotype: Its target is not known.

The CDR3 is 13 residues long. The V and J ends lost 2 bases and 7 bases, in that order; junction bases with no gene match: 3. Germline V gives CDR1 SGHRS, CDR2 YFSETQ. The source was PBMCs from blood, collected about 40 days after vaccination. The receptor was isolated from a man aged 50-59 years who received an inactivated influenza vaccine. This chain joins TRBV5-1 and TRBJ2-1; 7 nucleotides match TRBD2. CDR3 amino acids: CASSFGGENEQFF. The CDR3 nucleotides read TGCGCCAGCAGCTTTGGGGGGGAGAATGAGCAGTTCTTC.